These T cell receptor beta chains were read from a single sample in a study of response to subunit inactivated influenza vaccine. TCRdb fed the RT-PCR reads into MiXCR, producing one record per CDR3 protein. The repertoire holds 500,000 to 750,000 distinct CDR3 sequences, with 11% to 15% as singletons. This sample comprised PBMCs from blood, obtained 12 days after vaccination. These receptors were taken from a man in his forties or fifties who received an inactivated influenza vaccine. Both conserved end residues are part of each CDR3. A D gene is named only where the DNA matches it firmly. Expanded clones are given a class, and other clones once, few, many or no size at all.

.,TRBV18,TRBJ2-5,.,TGTGCCAGCTCACCAGCAGGCACCCAGTACTTC,CASSPAGTQYF
.,TRBV15,TRBJ1-5,TRBD1,TGTGCCACCAGCAAACAGGGGAATTTCAATCAGCCCCAGCATTTT,CATSKQGNFNQPQHF
few,TRBV5-1,TRBJ1-3,.,TGCGCCAGCAGCTTGGATGCGGAAAACACCATATATTTT,CASSLDAENTIYF
.,TRBV29-1,TRBJ2-7,.,TGCAGCGTTCTGGCGGGGGACAGGCGATACGAGCAGTACTTC,CSVLAGDRRYEQYF
.,TRBV6-2/TRBV6-3,TRBJ1-2,.,TGTGCCAGCAACGACGGTGGCAGGGGCTACACCTTC,CASNDGGRGYTF
.,TRBV10-3,TRBJ2-1,.,TGTGCCATGGCGGGACTTAACGACAATGAGCAGTTCTTC,CAMAGLNDNEQFF
.,TRBV9,TRBJ1-6,.,TGTGCCAGCAGCGTAGGTTTAAGAGAATCACCCCTCCACTTT,CASSVGLRESPLHF
many,TRBV20-1,TRBJ1-1,.,TGCAGTGCTACAGGGGCCCCCCTAGGAGCTTTCTTT,CSATGAPLGAFF
.,TRBV30,TRBJ2-2,.,TGTGCCTGGAGCGCCCTAGCCGGCGCCGGGGAGCTGTTTTTT,CAWSALAGAGELFF
many,TRBV7-2,TRBJ2-7,TRBD1,TGTGCCAGCAGCTTAGTGGTTGGACAGGGGGCCTACGAGCAGTACTTC,CASSLVVGQGAYEQYF
.,TRBV29-1,TRBJ2-3,TRBD2,TGCAGCGTTGAAGTCGGAGCGGGATGGGGCACAGATACGCAGTATTTT,CSVEVGAGWGTDTQYF
few,TRBV11-2,TRBJ2-6,.,TGTGCCAGCAGCTTGTCGGGGCTGGGGGCCAACGTCCTGACTTTC,CASSLSGLGANVLTF
.,TRBV24-1,TRBJ2-5,TRBD2,TGTGCCACCAGTGACCCGACTAGCGGGGGTCTCCAAGAGACCCAGTACTTC,CATSDPTSGGLQETQYF
many,TRBV28,TRBJ1-1,.,TGTGCCAGCACCCCCCCAAGCCGGGCGGGTGAAGCTTTCTTT,CASTPPSRAGEAFF
.,TRBV29-1,TRBJ2-2,.,TGCAGCGTTGAGGGGGCGGGGGCCGGGGAGCTGTTTTTT,CSVEGAGAGELFF
many,TRBV3-1,TRBJ1-2,TRBD1,TGTGCCAGCAGCCATGATGACAGGACAGGGAGCGGCTACACCTTC,CASSHDDRTGSGYTF
few,TRBV20-1,TRBJ2-3,TRBD2,TGCAGTGCTAGACTAGCCCGGACTAGCGGGGGGAATACGCAGTATTTT,CSARLARTSGGNTQYF
few,TRBV18,TRBJ1-5,TRBD1,TGTGCCAGCTCACCAGGACAGGGACCTAATAGCAATCAGCCCCAGCATTTT,CASSPGQGPNSNQPQHF
few,TRBV4-1,TRBJ2-5,TRBD1,TGCGCCAGCAGCCAGCCGGGACAGGGGTACGAGACCCAGTACTTC,CASSQPGQGYETQYF
.,TRBV20-1,TRBJ2-5,.,TGCAGTGCTAGTGAATTGGGCCACCAAGAGACCCAGTACTTC,CSASELGHQETQYF
.,TRBV18,TRBJ2-7,TRBD1,TGTGCCAGCTCACCACCGGGACAGGGGGGCGAGCAGTACTTC,CASSPPGQGGEQYF
.,TRBV6-1,TRBJ2-1,.,TGTGCCAGCAGCTTCGACCAGGCAAATGAGCAGTTCTTC,CASSFDQANEQFF